This record looks at one TCR beta chain sequence and its context. What it binds is not known. This record belongs to a study of response to subunit inactivated influenza vaccine. Using its own MiXCR run on the RT-PCR reads, TCRdb lists one record per CDR3 protein. The table includes almost 600,000 distinct CDR3 sequences, around 15% detected once. Whole-study findings and limits: After each seasonal influenza vaccination, few new T cells are recruited, the authors suggested.

The CDR3 contains 15 residues. CDR1 and CDR2 from the germline V gene are SEHNR and FQNEAQ (reference sequence). V lost 5 bases and J 9 bases, leaving 20 bases between the germline ends. The gene calls are TRBV7-9 and TRBJ2-4; TRBD2 might be the D (5 bases). Sequencing was performed on PBMCs from blood, taken roughly 12 days after vaccination. The clonotype was recovered from a man between 45 and 60 years old who received an inactivated influenza vaccine. DNA of the CDR3: TGTGCCAGCAGCCACGGGAAGAGGCAGGAACCCATTCAGTACTTC. Its translation: CASSHGKRQEPIQYF.